The 27 T cell receptor beta chains below were found in one sample sequenced in a study of T cell changes during pregnancy in multiple sclerosis. TCRdb's table, derived via immunoSEQ multiplex PCR, lists solely in-frame clones and lacks some. The profile shows 100,000 or so clones, about 90% of them singletons. This sample comprised peripheral blood, obtained after pregnancy. These receptors were taken from a female donor with multiple sclerosis, enrolled in a pregnancy study.

This sequence joins TRBV5-1 and TRBJ2-3; 9 bases are a match to TRBD2. The J segment lost 5 bases and the V segment lost 5 bases, leaving 6 bases of the junction unmatched. CDR3 size: 14 residues. Germline values: CDR1 SGHRS, CDR2 YFSETQ. The CDR3 region is CASSSGRVKDTQYF. The CDR3 coding sequence is TGCGCCAGCAGTAGCGGGAGAGTTAAAGATACGCAGTATTTT.

The chain employs TRBV5-1 and TRBJ1-6; maybe TRBD1 (6 bases). V dropped 8 bases and J dropped 6 bases, with 30 bases sitting between them. In germline, CDR1 is SGHRS, CDR2 YFSETQ. This CDR3 region has 19 residues. DNA for the CDR3: TGCGCCAGATCTACCCAACAGGGATCAACCCCGTCGAGTAATTCACCCCTCCACTTT. This codes for CARSTQQGSTPSSNSPLHF.

This clone was seen more than once but under ten times. The chain combines TRBV30 with TRBJ2-2, with D possibly TRBD2 on 6 matching bases. The CDR3 sequence is 13 residues long. Germline V gene sequence: CDR1 GTSNPN, CDR2 SVGIG (reference sequence). CDR3 in DNA: TGTGCTTGTTACGGAGGGAACGGCGGGGAGCTGTTTTTT. Amino acid sequence: CACYGGNGGELFF.

The rearrangement links TRBV4-2 to TRBJ1-5; 7 nucleotides line up with TRBD1. V gave up 3 bases and J gave up 6 bases; unmatched junction bases: 8. CDR3 length equals 15 residues. The V gene's germline CDR1 is LGHNA and CDR2 YNFKEQ. CDR3 sequence: CASSQRDRDVQPQHF. The CDR3 nucleotides are TGTGCCAGCAGCCAGAGAGACAGGGATGTTCAGCCCCAGCATTTT.

This clone has just a few counts. V usage is TRBV6-1 and J usage is TRBJ2-7; 8 nucleotides match TRBD1. Trimming cost V 6 bases and J 2 bases; bases outside gene matches: 3. This CDR3 has 13 residues. Germline V lookup: CDR1 MNHNS, CDR2 SASEGT. This CDR3 reads CASRHRGAYEQYF. The CDR3 DNA is TGTGCCAGCAGGCACAGGGGGGCCTACGAGCAGTACTTC.

This sequence joins TRBV4-3 and TRBJ1-4; D perhaps matches TRBD1 (5 bases). In germline, CDR1 is LGHNA, CDR2 YSLEER. There are 16 residues in the CDR3. V was shortened by 4 bases and J by 5 bases, with 17 bases between the two germline ends. The CDR3 DNA follows: TGCGCCAGCAGCCGGATATGGGGCAGGGAAAATGAAAAACTGTTTTTT. It codes for CASSRIWGRENEKLFF.

The rearrangement joins TRBV5-8 to TRBJ2-2; TRBD2 is a possible D gene (5 bases). The germline V gene encodes CDR1 SGHTS and CDR2 YDEGEE. CDR3 length: 15 amino acids. The V gene lost 4 bases and the J gene lost 0 bases, with 10 bases spanning the gap. CDR3: CASSRGAANTGELFF. The CDR3, as DNA: TGTGCCAGCAGCCGGGGTGCAGCGAACACCGGGGAGCTGTTTTTT.

CDR3 loop: CASSQDISTAKGYNEQFF. The CDR3 DNA sequence: TGCGCCAGCAGCCAAGATATTTCCACAGCCAAAGGTTACAATGAGCAGTTCTTC. This sequence joins TRBV4-1 and TRBJ2-1; no reliable D call. The germline V gene has CDR1 MGHRA and CDR2 YSYEKL. The CDR3 has 18 amino acids. V was pared by 0 bases and J by 4 bases, with 19 bases between.

The J gene is TRBJ1-2, the V gene TRBV18, with TRBD1 identical over 7 bases. This CDR3 has 14 residues. Germline V gives CDR1 KGHSH, CDR2 LQKENI. The V gene end was trimmed by 2 bases and the J gene end by 4 bases; junction bases not matched to a gene: 4. CDR3 in amino acids: CASSPDRAGYGYTF. Written as DNA, the CDR3 is TGTGCCAGCTCACCAGACAGGGCCGGCTATGGCTACACCTTC.

This chain links TRBV19 with TRBJ1-5; TRBD1 might be the D (5 bases). This CDR3 is built from 16 residues. V lost 6 bases and J lost 5, with 20 bases in between. Germline V CDR1 and CDR2: LNHDA, SQIVND (reference sequence). CDR3 sequence (DNA): TGTGCCAGTAGCCCAGGGATGGAGGGTTATCATCAGCCCCAGCATTTT. Protein product: CASSPGMEGYHQPQHF. Full variable domain (outside the CDR3, taken from reference TRBV19 and TRBJ1-5): DGGITQSPKYLFRKEGQNVTLSCEQNLNHDAMYWYRQDPGQGLRLIYYSQIVNDFQKGDIAEGYSVSREKKESFPLTVTSAQKNPTAFYLCASSPGMEGYHQPQHFGDGTRLSIL.

The count of this clone is one. The V and J genes are TRBV7-9 and TRBJ1-2; 8 bases match TRBD1. The V and J ends lost 8 bases and 7 bases, in that order; junction bases with no gene match: 12. The CDR3 spans 14 residues. Germline lookup yields CDR1 SEHNR and CDR2 FQNEAQ (reference sequence). The CDR3 nucleotides are TGTGCCAGCCAGCTTATTCAGGGGGCAGGTGGCTACACCTTC. This gives the protein CASQLIQGAGGYTF.

The V gene is TRBV28, the J gene TRBJ2-5, with 10 nucleotides matching TRBD1. There are 14 residues in the CDR3. Germline lookup yields CDR1 MDHEN and CDR2 SYDVKM. The V gene end was trimmed by 10 bases and the J gene end by 0 bases; junction bases not matched to a gene: 5. CDR3 sequence: CATTGGYNQETQYF. The CDR3 nucleotides read TGTGCCACGACAGGGGGCTACAACCAAGAGACCCAGTACTTC.

The V gene is TRBV9, the J gene TRBJ2-1, with 10 bases fitting TRBD2. This CDR3 region has 15 residues. Germline trimming cut 4 bases from V and 6 bases from J; bases unmatched to any gene: 7. CDR1 and CDR2 from the germline V gene are SGDLS and YYNGEE. The chain's CDR3 is CASSHTSGKGNEQFF. The CDR3 nucleotides read TGTGCCAGCAGCCACACTAGCGGGAAGGGCAATGAGCAGTTCTTC. The complete variable domain, with remaining parts taken from reference TRBV9 and TRBJ2-1, reads DSGVTQTPKHLITATGQRVTLRCSPRSGDLSVYWYQQSLDQGLQFLIQYYNGEERAKGNILERFSAQQFPDLHSELNLSSLELGDSALYFCASSHTSGKGNEQFFGPGTRLTVL.

The rearrangement uses TRBV5-5 and TRBJ1-2; D ambiguous. V shed 4 bases and J shed 6 bases, with 19 bases lying between them. In germline, CDR1 is SGHKS, CDR2 YYEKEE (reference sequence). This CDR3 is built from 15 residues. CDR3: CASSRGGRRGDGYTF. The CDR3 DNA follows: TGTGCCAGCAGCCGGGGAGGCAGGCGCGGGGATGGCTACACCTTC. The full variable domain, rest sourced from reference TRBV5-5 and TRBJ1-2, is DAGVTQSPTHLIKTRGQQVTLRCSPISGHKSVSWYQQVLGQGPQFIFQYYEKEERGRGNFPDRFSARQFPNYSSELNVNALLLGDSALYLCASSRGGRRGDGYTFGSGTRLTVV.

This clone turned up a few times. This chain uses TRBV29-1 with TRBJ1-4; TRBD1 is a possible D gene (5 bases). This CDR3 contains 13 residues. V was cut by 4 bases and J by 9 bases, with 15 bases left in between. The germline V gene has CDR1 SQVTM and CDR2 ANQGSEA. The DNA of the CDR3 is TGCAGCGTTGGGAGTGACAGCGAGCAAAAACTGTTTTTT. Translated, it gives CSVGSDSEQKLFF.

This clone was seen just once. J is TRBJ1-1 and V is TRBV5-1; 7 nucleotides line up with TRBD1. Germline V lookup: CDR1 SGHRS, CDR2 YFSETQ. J was trimmed by 1 base and V by 5 bases; bases with no gene match: 5. This CDR3 is built from 14 residues. The CDR3 loop is CASRSGQANTEAFF. CDR3 nucleotides: TGCGCCAGCAGAAGTGGACAGGCGAACACTGAAGCTTTCTTT.

The chain carries TRBV7-2 and TRBJ1-5; D uncertain. The CDR3 sequence is 14 residues long. The germline gives CDR1 SGHTA, CDR2 FQGNSA. Trimming removed 1 base at V and 5 bases at J, with 9 bases between. The CDR3 sequence: CASSLVTAYQPQHF. The CDR3 DNA reads TGTGCCAGCAGCTTAGTCACAGCTTATCAGCCCCAGCATTTT.

The CDR3 is CASSLESSYNSPLHF. CDR3 bases: TGTGCCAGCAGTTTAGAGAGCTCCTATAATTCACCCCTCCACTTT. The rearrangement links TRBV27 to TRBJ1-6; D remains ambiguous. V lost 2 bases and J lost 0, with 5 bases in between. This CDR3 has 15 amino acids. Germline V gene lookup returns CDR1 MNHEY and CDR2 SMNVEV (reference sequence).

CDR3 in DNA: TGTGCCAGCAGTGCCCCAGGGGGGAGCTCCTATAATTCACCCCTCCACTTT. Protein: CASSAPGGSSYNSPLHF. The chain carries TRBV6-1 and TRBJ1-6; 7 bases are a match to TRBD1. V shed 4 bases and J 0 bases; nucleotides not matched to a gene: 6. Germline V lookup: CDR1 MNHNS, CDR2 SASEGT. This CDR3 region has 17 residues.

V is TRBV6-4 and J is TRBJ2-2; possible D gene TRBD1, 5 bases. The V end was cut by 2 bases, the J end by 2 bases, with 9 bases between. The CDR3 sequence is 15 residues long. The germline V gene has CDR1 MRHNA and CDR2 SNTAGT. The CDR3 DNA follows: TGTGCCAGCAGTGACGGCCAGGGAAACACCGGGGAGCTGTTTTTT. It is translated as CASSDGQGNTGELFF.

The V gene is TRBV5-1, the J gene TRBJ2-5, with 10 bases matching TRBD1. Trimming removed 3 bases from V and 5 bases from J; junction bases left unmatched: 10. From germline, CDR1 is SGHRS and CDR2 YFSETQ. This CDR3 spans 16 amino acids. The CDR3 reads CASSSAGTGELETQYF. The CDR3, as DNA: TGCGCCAGCAGCTCTGCCGGGACAGGGGAATTGGAGACCCAGTACTTC.

The V gene is TRBV4-3, the J gene TRBJ2-1; the match to TRBD1 covers 8 bases. The CDR3 extends over 16 amino acids. Germline assignment: CDR1 LGHNA and CDR2 YSLEER. Unmatched junction bases numbered 8, after V lost 3 bases and J lost 4 bases. CDR3 nucleotide sequence: TGCGCCAGCAGCCAGAACCCCGGGACAGGTTACAATGAGCAGTTCTTC. Encoded protein: CASSQNPGTGYNEQFF.

In this sample, this clone turned up once. The chain uses TRBV19 and TRBJ2-7; 7 nucleotides align to TRBD1. Germline lookup yields CDR1 LNHDA and CDR2 SQIVND (reference sequence). The J segment lost 2 bases and the V segment lost 6 bases, leaving 7 bases of the junction unmatched. The CDR3 is 14 amino acids. The CDR3 region has the DNA TGTGCCAGTAGAATTCGACAGGGTCCCTACGAGCAGTACTTC. It encodes CASRIRQGPYEQYF.

The chain combines TRBV4-3 with TRBJ2-2; the match to TRBD2 covers 7 bases. The CDR3 totals 18 residues. Germline values: CDR1 LGHNA, CDR2 YSLEER. The ends lost 4 bases at V and 2 bases at J; junction bases unmatched: 13. Here the CDR3 DNA reads TGCGCCAGCAGCCTCTACCAGCACGGGGAGGGTAACACCGGGGAGCTGTTTTTT. It yields the protein CASSLYQHGEGNTGELFF.

J is TRBJ2-7 and V is TRBV5-4, with 10 bases matching TRBD1. CDR1 is SGHNT and CDR2 is YYREEE in the germline V gene (reference sequence). The CDR3 is made up of 16 amino acids. Trimming at V came to 0 bases and at J to 3 bases, leaving 6 bases not matched to a gene. The CDR3 sequence is CASSLAGRDRGYEQYF. As DNA, the CDR3 is TGTGCCAGCAGCTTGGCTGGAAGGGACAGGGGCTACGAGCAGTACTTC. The full variable domain, with the rest looked up from reference TRBV5-4 and TRBJ2-7, is ETGVTQSPTHLIKTRGQQVTLRCSSQSGHNTVSWYQQALGQGPQFIFQYYREEENGRGNFPPRFSGLQFPNYSSELNVNALELDDSALYLCASSLAGRDRGYEQYFGPGTRLTVT.

The gene calls are TRBV15 and TRBJ2-5, with 8 bases that match TRBD1. Germline values: CDR1 LNHNV, CDR2 YYDKDF (reference sequence). V lost 3 bases and J lost 5; bases outside the gene matches: 5. This CDR3 has 14 amino acids. The CDR3 sequence: CATSSGQGTETQYF. CDR3 sequence (DNA): TGTGCCACCAGCAGCGGACAGGGTACGGAGACCCAGTACTTC.

The J gene is TRBJ1-1, the V gene TRBV11-2; no firm D call. Germline loops: CDR1 SGHAT, CDR2 FQNNGV. The CDR3 has 12 amino acids. V dropped 8 bases and J dropped 5 bases, with 12 bases sitting between them. CDR3 in amino acids: CASVGRGTEAFF. CDR3 nucleotide sequence: TGTGCCAGCGTGGGTCGGGGAACTGAAGCTTTCTTT.